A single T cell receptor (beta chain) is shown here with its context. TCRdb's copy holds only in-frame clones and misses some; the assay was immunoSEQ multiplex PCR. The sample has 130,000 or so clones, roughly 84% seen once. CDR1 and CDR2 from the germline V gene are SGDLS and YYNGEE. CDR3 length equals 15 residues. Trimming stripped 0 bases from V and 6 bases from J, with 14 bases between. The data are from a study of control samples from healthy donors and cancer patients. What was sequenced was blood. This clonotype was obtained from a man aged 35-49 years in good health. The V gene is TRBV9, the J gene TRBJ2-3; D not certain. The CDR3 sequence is CASSVGKRVPDTQYF. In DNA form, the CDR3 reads TGTGCCAGCAGCGTAGGAAAGAGAGTTCCGGATACGCAGTATTTT.